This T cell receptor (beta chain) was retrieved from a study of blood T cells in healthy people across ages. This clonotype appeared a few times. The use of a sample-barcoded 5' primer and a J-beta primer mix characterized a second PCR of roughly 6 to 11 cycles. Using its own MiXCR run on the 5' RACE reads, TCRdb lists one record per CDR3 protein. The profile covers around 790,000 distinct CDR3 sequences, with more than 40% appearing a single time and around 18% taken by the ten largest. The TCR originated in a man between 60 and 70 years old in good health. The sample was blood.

The CDR3, as DNA: TGTGCCACCAGTGATGATAGTCGTGAGCAGTTCTTC. Translated, it gives CATSDDSREQFF. The rearrangement uses TRBV24-1 and TRBJ2-1; D call uncertain. The CDR3 contains 12 residues. V was trimmed by 3 bases and J by 9 bases, leaving 8 bases between them. Germline loops: CDR1 KGHDR, CDR2 SFDVKD.